The 18 T cell receptor beta chains given below trace back to one sample, sequenced in a study of blood T cells in healthy people across ages. A second about 6 to 12 cycle PCR used barcoded and J-beta primers. One entry per CDR3 protein results from TCRdb running MiXCR on the 5' RACE reads. The table shows hundreds of thousands of distinct CDR3 sequences, with roughly 50% occurring only once. The material sequenced was blood. All receptors derive from a man aged 30-40 years in good health.

The chain combines TRBV7-9 with TRBJ2-7; D is perhaps TRBD1 (5 bases). Germline values: CDR1 SEHNR, CDR2 FQNEAQ (reference sequence). V gave up 3 bases and J gave up 1 base, with 16 bases separating them. The CDR3 contains 16 residues. This chain's CDR3 is CASSFHIEQESYEQYF. The CDR3 nucleotides read TGTGCCAGCAGCTTTCATATCGAACAGGAGTCCTACGAGCAGTACTTC. The entire variable domain, with the rest obtained from reference TRBV7-9 and TRBJ2-7, is as follows: DTGVSQNPRHKITKRGQNVTFRCDPISEHNRLYWYRQTLGQGPEFLTYFQNEAQLEKSRLLSDRFSAERPKGSFSTLEIQRTEQGDSAMYLCASSFHIEQESYEQYFGPGTRLTVT.

The chain couples TRBV20-1 to TRBJ2-7; tentative D call: TRBD2 (5 bases). Germline CDR1 DFQATT, CDR2 SNEGSKA (reference sequence). Trimming took off 2 bases at V and 3 bases at J, with 14 bases between the two ends. This CDR3 spans 14 amino acids. As DNA, the CDR3 is TGCAGTGCTAGAACCGGCAACAGCGGCTACGAGCAGTACTTC. Its translation: CSARTGNSGYEQYF.

The chain couples TRBV4-3 to TRBJ1-2, with TRBD1 matching 9 bases. CDR1 LGHNA and CDR2 YSLEER come from the germline V gene. The CDR3 is 17 residues long. V lost 0 bases to trimming and J lost 4 bases; unmatched junction nucleotides: 9. The CDR3: CASSQEEGTGGRYGYTF. CDR3 nucleotides: TGCGCCAGCAGCCAAGAAGAGGGTACAGGGGGCCGCTATGGCTACACCTTC.

The rearrangement links TRBV7-2 to TRBJ2-7; no reliable D call. CDR3 size: 15 residues. Germline CDR1 is SGHTA and CDR2 is FQGNSA. V lost 5 bases and J 0 bases, leaving 14 bases between the germline ends. The CDR3 nucleotides are TGTGCCAGCAGCGAGAGTGGGGATAGCTCCTACGAGCAGTACTTC. The encoded protein is CASSESGDSSYEQYF.

The chain joins TRBV14 to TRBJ2-7, with 7 bases identical to TRBD1. The germline V gene encodes CDR1 SGHDN and CDR2 FVKESK. The CDR3 sequence is 17 residues long. Germline trimming cut 3 bases from V and 2 bases from J; bases unmatched to any gene: 13. CDR3 region: CASSQYLIRDRAYEQYF. The CDR3 region has the DNA TGTGCCAGCAGCCAGTATTTGATACGAGACAGGGCCTACGAGCAGTACTTC.

This clonotype appeared a few times. The genes are TRBV6-5 and TRBJ2-1; 13 positions agree with TRBD2. The CDR3 extends over 16 amino acids. CDR1 is MNHEY, CDR2 SVGAGI, per germline. Germline trimming cut 2 bases from V and 9 bases from J; bases unmatched to any gene: 7. Here the CDR3 reads CASSYMTSGGPGEQFF. CDR3 DNA: TGTGCCAGCAGTTACATGACTAGCGGGGGGCCCGGTGAGCAGTTCTTC.

This clonotype was seen just once. This chain joins TRBV7-9 and TRBJ2-3; no clear D. CDR3 size: 16 residues. Germline V gene sequence: CDR1 SEHNR, CDR2 FQNEAQ (reference sequence). Deletions cut 3 bases from V and 1 base from J, with 14 bases between. The CDR3 loop reads CASSFRSRPGTDTQYF. The CDR3 DNA sequence: TGTGCCAGCAGCTTTCGTAGTCGACCCGGCACAGATACGCAGTATTTT.

The CDR3 region is CASSLDRWGGGTDTQYF. DNA for the CDR3: TGTGCCAGCAGCTTAGATCGCTGGGGGGGTGGCACAGATACGCAGTATTTT. This sequence joins TRBV11-2 and TRBJ2-3; 7 nucleotides align to TRBD2. V was clipped by 0 bases and J by 1 base; unmatched bases: 7. The CDR3 has 17 amino acids. CDR1 SGHAT and CDR2 FQNNGV come from the germline V gene.

The genes are TRBV24-1 and TRBJ2-3; 9 bases map to TRBD1. Germline V CDR1 and CDR2: KGHDR, SFDVKD. The CDR3 runs 16 residues. V dropped 6 bases and J dropped 6; count of bases not matched to a gene: 12. The CDR3 DNA reads TGTGCCACCAGTCTCGGAGAAGGGACAGGGCGCGATACGCAGTATTTT. This encodes CATSLGEGTGRDTQYF.

This chain connects TRBV19 to TRBJ1-2; 8 bases map to TRBD1. Germline V gene lookup returns CDR1 LNHDA and CDR2 SQIVND (reference sequence). The J segment lost 8 bases and the V segment lost 4 bases, leaving 6 bases of the junction unmatched. The CDR3 sequence is 13 residues long. This CDR3 reads CASSKDREDGYTF. The CDR3 bases are TGTGCCAGTAGTAAGGACAGGGAGGACGGCTACACCTTC.

The rearrangement uses TRBV20-1 and TRBJ1-4; D is undetermined. The germline V gene encodes CDR1 DFQATT and CDR2 SNEGSKA (reference sequence). Trimming left V 4 bases short and J 7 bases short, with 13 bases between. This CDR3 spans 13 amino acids. The CDR3 is CSAKETIGEKLFF. In nucleotides, the CDR3 is TGCAGTGCTAAGGAAACGATTGGTGAAAAACTGTTTTTT.

V is TRBV28 and J is TRBJ2-6; D gene ambiguous. The ends were cut back, 3 bases at V and 2 bases at J, with 11 bases in the middle. This CDR3 is built from 16 residues. Germline CDR1 MDHEN, CDR2 SYDVKM. The CDR3 loop is CASSFSLDTGANVLTF. CDR3 nucleotide sequence: TGTGCCAGCAGTTTTTCCCTCGACACTGGGGCCAACGTCCTGACTTTC.

In this sample, this clonotype turned up a few times. The gene calls are TRBV4-2 and TRBJ1-1; 11 bases agree with TRBD1. Germline V gene lookup returns CDR1 LGHNA and CDR2 YNFKEQ. This CDR3 spans 17 amino acids. V was pared by 4 bases and J by 2 bases, with 9 bases of the junction left unmatched. The CDR3 sequence: CASSLRDRGRSNTEAFF. DNA for the CDR3: TGTGCCAGCAGCCTCCGGGACAGGGGGAGAAGCAACACTGAAGCTTTCTTT.

The chain carries TRBV4-1 and TRBJ2-3, with TRBD1 as a possible D gene (5 bases). The V gene lost 0 bases and the J gene lost 2 bases, with 9 bases spanning the gap. The germline V gene has CDR1 MGHRA and CDR2 YSYEKL. The CDR3 totals 15 residues. The CDR3 here is CASSQDGHTTDTQYF. The CDR3 DNA reads TGCGCCAGCAGCCAAGACGGACATACCACAGATACGCAGTATTTT.

The V gene is TRBV4-2, the J gene TRBJ2-5; D may be TRBD2 (6 bases). The CDR3 totals 15 residues. With 1 base removed from V and 11 bases from J, the gap between germline ends came to 20 bases. Germline V CDR1 and CDR2: LGHNA, YNFKEQ. CDR3 amino acids: CASSQGAGSYNEQYF. The CDR3 DNA follows: TGTGCCAGCAGCCAAGGCGCGGGGTCATACAATGAGCAGTACTTC.

The genes are TRBV7-2 and TRBJ2-7; perhaps TRBD1 as D (5 bases). The CDR3 runs 16 residues. CDR1 is SGHTA and CDR2 is FQGNSA in the germline V gene. Trimming removed 5 bases at V and 0 bases at J, with 17 bases between. The DNA of the CDR3 is TGTGCCAGCAGCCAACGCGTCAGGGCGAGCTCCTACGAGCAGTACTTC. It is translated as CASSQRVRASSYEQYF.

CDR3 sequence (DNA): TGTGCCAGCAGTACCCCTAGCGGTAGGTCCTACGAGCAGTACTTC. It encodes CASSTPSGRSYEQYF. The chain employs TRBV28 and TRBJ2-7; TRBD2 matches 7 bases. CDR1 is MDHEN and CDR2 is SYDVKM in the germline V gene. V lost 5 bases to trimming and J lost 1 base; unmatched junction nucleotides: 8. The CDR3 spans 15 residues.

This clonotype was found many times. The chain recombines TRBV25-1 with TRBJ2-7; TRBD1 aligns across 7 bases. The trim removed 8 bases at V and 0 bases at J, leaving 7 bases unmatched. Per the germline V gene, CDR1 is MGHDK and CDR2 is SYGVNS. The CDR3 is made up of 14 amino acids. The CDR3 region has the DNA TGTGCCAGCGCCCGGGACAGTCTCTCCTACGAGCAGTACTTC. Translated, it gives CASARDSLSYEQYF.